This is a list of T cell receptor beta chains from one sample in a study of blood T cell repertoires in COVID-19. Repertoires were generated with immunoSEQ multiplex PCR, while TCRdb's copy carries only in-frame clones and drops some. This sample has around 40,000 clones, with roughly 81% found just once. The source material was peripheral blood. These receptors originate from a human donor in a cohort sampled during active COVID-19. Each CDR3 is given with its conserved first and last residue. D genes are given only for firm matches. Size values are once, few and many counts, or a class for expanded clones, and some rows have none.

CDR3aa: CASSPGTGPGNTIYF; abundance: .; v_gene: TRBV3-1/TRBV3-2; j_gene: TRBJ1-3; d_gene: TRBD1
CDR3aa: CASSPTGGYGYTF; abundance: .; v_gene: TRBV19; j_gene: TRBJ1-2; d_gene: TRBD1
CDR3aa: CASSFQDPPYEQYF; abundance: .; v_gene: TRBV27; j_gene: TRBJ2-7; d_gene: .
CDR3aa: CASSPRRGLAGASYEQYF; abundance: .; v_gene: TRBV18; j_gene: TRBJ2-7; d_gene: TRBD2
CDR3aa: CASSYGAGVNQPQHF; abundance: .; v_gene: TRBV6-6; j_gene: TRBJ1-5; d_gene: .
CDR3aa: CASSSTGAGNTIYF; abundance: .; v_gene: TRBV19; j_gene: TRBJ1-3; d_gene: TRBD1
CDR3aa: CASSTGGETQYF; abundance: .; v_gene: TRBV5-1; j_gene: TRBJ2-5; d_gene: TRBD1
CDR3aa: CASSRSTQGDTEAFF; abundance: once; v_gene: TRBV18; j_gene: TRBJ1-1; d_gene: .
CDR3aa: CASSFQGGDEQFF; abundance: .; v_gene: TRBV7-2; j_gene: TRBJ2-1; d_gene: .
CDR3aa: CASSIDPRGSSYEQYF; abundance: .; v_gene: TRBV19; j_gene: TRBJ2-7; d_gene: TRBD1
CDR3aa: CASSLVGQGPLYGYTF; abundance: .; v_gene: TRBV5-1; j_gene: TRBJ1-2; d_gene: .
CDR3aa: CASSPPPRGDNEQFF; abundance: .; v_gene: TRBV18; j_gene: TRBJ2-1; d_gene: TRBD2
CDR3aa: CASSRGLAGGPEQYF; abundance: .; v_gene: TRBV5-4; j_gene: TRBJ2-7; d_gene: TRBD2
CDR3aa: CASSLKHEQFF; abundance: .; v_gene: TRBV2; j_gene: TRBJ2-1; d_gene: .
CDR3aa: CASSESLAGGTDTQYF; abundance: once; v_gene: TRBV10-1; j_gene: TRBJ2-3; d_gene: .
CDR3aa: CASSLFQNEKLFF; abundance: .; v_gene: TRBV28; j_gene: TRBJ1-4; d_gene: .
CDR3aa: CASRVGGFNTEAFF; abundance: .; v_gene: TRBV19; j_gene: TRBJ1-1; d_gene: .
CDR3aa: CASSLSSGPSSYNEQFF; abundance: .; v_gene: TRBV7-7; j_gene: TRBJ2-1; d_gene: TRBD2
CDR3aa: CASSWDSPEKLFF; abundance: .; v_gene: TRBV2; j_gene: TRBJ1-4; d_gene: TRBD1
CDR3aa: CASSSRGNTGELFF; abundance: once; v_gene: TRBV7-9; j_gene: TRBJ2-2; d_gene: .
CDR3aa: CASSQEETGLGGREQYF; abundance: .; v_gene: TRBV4-2; j_gene: TRBJ2-7; d_gene: TRBD2
CDR3aa: CASTPGTGSGELFF; abundance: .; v_gene: TRBV2; j_gene: TRBJ2-2; d_gene: TRBD1
CDR3aa: CASSSGTSGGPGEQFF; abundance: .; v_gene: TRBV5-1; j_gene: TRBJ2-1; d_gene: TRBD2
CDR3aa: CASSIIDSLAYGYTF; abundance: few; v_gene: TRBV19; j_gene: TRBJ1-2; d_gene: .
CDR3aa: CASSFSRSYNEQFF; abundance: .; v_gene: TRBV6-5; j_gene: TRBJ2-1; d_gene: .
CDR3aa: CASSRRQGRTYGYTF; abundance: .; v_gene: TRBV3-1/TRBV3-2; j_gene: TRBJ1-2; d_gene: TRBD1
CDR3aa: CASSPAGRNYGYTF; abundance: .; v_gene: TRBV18; j_gene: TRBJ1-2; d_gene: .
CDR3aa: CASRPGQISNQPQHF; abundance: .; v_gene: TRBV27; j_gene: TRBJ1-5; d_gene: TRBD1
CDR3aa: CASSGGDPKNIQYF; abundance: .; v_gene: TRBV2; j_gene: TRBJ2-4; d_gene: .